Sequencing of this T cell receptor beta chain was carried out in a study of blood T cell repertoires in COVID-19. Overall study context: Samples of COVID-19 (acute and convalescent) were obtained from the United States, Italy and Spain. Sources were T cells, B-cell-depleted T cells, or PBMCs; the material itself was cDNA or gDNA.

As handled by the study authors: By means of reference gene primer amplification, nucleated cell counts were estimated. Clones were sequenced by immunoSEQ multiplex PCR, and TCRdb holds only the in-frame ones, with some missing. V and J calls and clone size are given by that table; D and trimming were obtained from the DNA. The sample holds around 86,000 clones, less than 85% seen once. The CDR3 has 15 amino acids. The germline V gene has CDR1 MNHNY and CDR2 SVGAGI (reference sequence). V gave up 6 bases and J gave up 0 bases; unmatched junction bases: 2. This clone has a single count. The sequence derives from a man older than 75 with acute or convalescent COVID-19. Source material: peripheral blood. This sequence joins TRBV6-6 and TRBJ1-6, with 7 bases lining up with TRBD1. CDR3 in amino acids: CASRGDSSYNSPLHF. CDR3 bases: TGTGCCAGCAGAGGGGACAGCTCCTATAATTCACCCCTCCACTTT.